These T cell receptor beta chains were read from a single sample in a study of blood T cell repertoires in COVID-19. Method: immunoSEQ multiplex PCR; TCRdb's copy keeps in-frame clones and lacks some. The repertoire has some 370,000 clones, less than 90% of them found once; the top ten carry 5% to 5.5%. The sequenced material came from PBMCs or T cells enriched from blood (not recorded which). The receptors derive from a woman between 50 and 59 years old who had recovered from COVID-19. The CDR3 runs from the conserved cysteine through the conserved F or W. D genes are given only for firm matches. A row's size may be missing; if present it is once, few, many or a size class.

>-|TRBV7-2|15|-|TRBJ2-1
TGTGCCAGCAGCTTGGGGAGAGGTCGGTACAATGAGCAGTTCTTC
CASSLGRGRYNEQFF
>TRBD2|TRBV5-1|14|-|TRBJ2-7
TGCGCCAGCAGCTTGGGACTAGCGGTCTACGAGCAGTACTTC
CASSLGLAVYEQYF
>-|TRBV10-3|13|once|TRBJ1-4
TGTGCCATCACTAGGACTATAGGGGAAAAACTGTTTTTT
CAITRTIGEKLFF
>TRBD2|TRBV5-1|15|-|TRBJ2-2
TGCGCCAGCAGCTTTACTAGCGGCAACACCGGGGAGCTGTTTTTT
CASSFTSGNTGELFF
>TRBD2|TRBV7-9|16|-|TRBJ2-3
TGTGCCAGCAGCTTGGGACTAGCGGGGAGCACAGATACGCAGTATTTT
CASSLGLAGSTDTQYF
>-|TRBV13|17|-|TRBJ1-2
TGTGCCAGCAGCCGTTGGGACTTCAACAGCAGGGACTATGGCTACACCTTC
CASSRWDFNSRDYGYTF
>-|TRBV11-3|15|-|TRBJ2-1
TGTGCCAGCAGCTCTTACCGACAGAACAACAATGAGCAGTTCTTC
CASSSYRQNNNEQFF
>TRBD1|TRBV11-2|15|-|TRBJ1-1
TGTGCCAGCAGCTTGGCAGGGGGCGAGAGAACTGAAGCTTTCTTT
CASSLAGGERTEAFF
>TRBD2|TRBV4-1|18|-|TRBJ2-3
TGCGCCAGCAGCCAAGGGGGACTAGCGGGGTCCCGGGGGGATACGCAGTATTTT
CASSQGGLAGSRGDTQYF
>TRBD2|TRBV7-8|16|-|TRBJ2-7
TGTGCCAGCAGCTTATTCTTGGCGGGAGTTAGCTACGAGCAGTACTTC
CASSLFLAGVSYEQYF
>-|TRBV12-3/TRBV12-4|13|-|TRBJ1-3
TGTGCCCTTGGTACAGGGTATGGAAACACCATATATTTT
CALGTGYGNTIYF
>TRBD1|TRBV7-9|16|-|TRBJ2-7
TGTGCCAGCAGCTACCCGGGACAGGGTGTTTCCTACGAGCAGTACTTC
CASSYPGQGVSYEQYF
>-|TRBV19|15|-|TRBJ1-3
TGTGCCAGTAGTTCCCCTCTACCGGGTGGAAACACCATATATTTT
CASSSPLPGGNTIYF
>-|TRBV10-3|13|-|TRBJ1-6
TGTGCCATCAGTGAGTCGGCAGTTTCACCCCTCCACTTT
CAISESAVSPLHF
>-|TRBV5-1|16|once|TRBJ2-3
TGCGCCAGCAGATCTAGCGGGACAGGAAGCACAGATACGCAGTATTTT
CASRSSGTGSTDTQYF
>-|TRBV6-5|16|-|TRBJ1-3
TGTGCCAGCAGTTACCGTCTGGCAGGGGCCGGAAACACCATATATTTT
CASSYRLAGAGNTIYF
>TRBD2|TRBV6-1|15|once|TRBJ2-5
TGTGCCAGCAGTGAAGGACTAGCGGGAGGAGAGACCCAGTACTTC
CASSEGLAGGETQYF
>TRBD1|TRBV6-5|15|-|TRBJ1-2
TGTGCCAGCAGTCCTGGCACACAGGGGCCGCGGGGCTACACCTTC
CASSPGTQGPRGYTF
>TRBD1|TRBV7-2|12|-|TRBJ2-4
TGTGCCAGCAGCGCACAGGGGAACATTCAGTACTTC
CASSAQGNIQYF
>-|TRBV18|16|-|TRBJ1-2
TGTGCCAGCTCATCGTCCGCAGGGCCCCCTCTATATGGCTACACCTTC
CASSSSAGPPLYGYTF
>TRBD1|TRBV7-9|17|-|TRBJ1-4
TGTGCCAGCAGCGTATCCGGGACAGGGACAATTGGGGAAAAACTGTTTTTT
CASSVSGTGTIGEKLFF
>-|TRBV2|12|once|TRBJ2-5
TGTGCCAGCAGGGACTTGCAAGAGACCCAGTACTTC
CASRDLQETQYF